The present T cell receptor beta chain was sequenced within a study of blood T cell repertoires in COVID-19. Germline V lookup: CDR1 KGHSH, CDR2 LQKENI. The CDR3 runs 15 residues. V gave up 3 bases and J gave up 4 bases; unmatched junction bases: 4. The data were produced by immunoSEQ multiplex PCR, yet TCRdb's version contains in-frame clones alone and is incomplete. The profile shows about 250,000 clones, 85% of them singletons. The sequencing input was PBMCs or T cells enriched from blood (not recorded which). This chain uses TRBV18 with TRBJ2-2; 8 bases are a match to TRBD1. The clonotype originates from a woman between 45 and 65 years old with acute COVID-19. The CDR3 DNA sequence: TGTGCCAGCTCACCCCAGGGGGCTCTCACCGGGGAGCTGTTTTTT. Translated: CASSPQGALTGELFF.